The present T cell receptor (beta chain) was sequenced within a study of T-cell reconstitution after alpha-beta-depleted transplantation in children. Overall study findings and caveats: Diversity of TCRbeta at day 60 was high in some patients, arising from surviving recipient T cells and thymic progenitors. Among T cells one year after transplant, newly produced cells accounted for most counts and diversity. The study reportedly traced alpha-beta T cells about two months after transplant to several hundred expanded graft clones.

This clonotype showed up just a few times. No antigen is known for it. This CDR3 comprises 16 residues. Germline CDR1 reads SNHLY; CDR2 reads FYNNEI. V lost 5 bases and J 6 bases, leaving 20 bases between the germline ends. Molecular barcoding with unique molecular identifiers was used for the TCRbeta library. TCRdb independently ran MiXCR on the PCR reads; one entry per CDR3 protein. Of 440,000 or so distinct CDR3 sequences detected, 43% appear once; the ten largest clones hold around 29%. V usage is TRBV2 and J usage is TRBJ1-5; possible D gene TRBD1, 6 bases. The sample consisted of PBMCs, taken before TCRalphabeta/CD19-depleted stem cell transplant. The clonotype was recovered from a girl aged 2 to 10 with aplastic anemia, due to receive a stem cell transplant. In DNA, the CDR3 is TGTGCCAGCAGTCCGTCGACAGGATCTCGGGGTCAGCCCCAGCATTTT. Translated, it gives CASSPSTGSRGQPQHF.